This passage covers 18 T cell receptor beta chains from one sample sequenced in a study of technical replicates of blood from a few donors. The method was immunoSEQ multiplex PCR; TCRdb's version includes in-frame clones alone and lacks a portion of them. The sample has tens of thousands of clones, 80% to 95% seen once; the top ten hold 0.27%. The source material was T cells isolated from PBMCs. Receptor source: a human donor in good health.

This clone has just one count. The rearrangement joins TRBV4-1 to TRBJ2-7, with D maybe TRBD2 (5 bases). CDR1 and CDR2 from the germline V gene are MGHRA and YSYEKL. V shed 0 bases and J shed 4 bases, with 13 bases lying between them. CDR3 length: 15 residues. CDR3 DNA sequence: TGCGCCAGCAGCCAAGAAGGAGGCGCCCAATACGAGCAGTACTTC. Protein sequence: CASSQEGGAQYEQYF.

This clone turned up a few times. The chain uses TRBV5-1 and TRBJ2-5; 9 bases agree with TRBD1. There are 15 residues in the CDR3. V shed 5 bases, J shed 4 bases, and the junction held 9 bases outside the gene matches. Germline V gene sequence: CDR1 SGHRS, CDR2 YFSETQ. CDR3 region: CASRSQGAGGETQYF. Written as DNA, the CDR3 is TGCGCCAGCAGGTCACAGGGGGCAGGTGGAGAGACCCAGTACTTC.

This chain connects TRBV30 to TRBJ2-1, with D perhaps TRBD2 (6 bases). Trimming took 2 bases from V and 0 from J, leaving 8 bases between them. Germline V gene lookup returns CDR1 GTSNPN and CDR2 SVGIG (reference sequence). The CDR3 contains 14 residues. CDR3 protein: CAWSLGGSYNEQFF. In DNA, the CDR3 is TGTGCCTGGAGTTTGGGGGGCTCCTACAATGAGCAGTTCTTC.

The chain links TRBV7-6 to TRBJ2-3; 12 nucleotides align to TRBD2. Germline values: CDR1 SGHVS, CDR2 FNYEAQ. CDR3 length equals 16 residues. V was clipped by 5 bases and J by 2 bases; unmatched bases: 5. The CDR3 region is CASSPRTSGVTDTQYF. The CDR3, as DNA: TGTGCCAGCAGCCCCCGGACTAGCGGGGTCACAGATACGCAGTATTTT.

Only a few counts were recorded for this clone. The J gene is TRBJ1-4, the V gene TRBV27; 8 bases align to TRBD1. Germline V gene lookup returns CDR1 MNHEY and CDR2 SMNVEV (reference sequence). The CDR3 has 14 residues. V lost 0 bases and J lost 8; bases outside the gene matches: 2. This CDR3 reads CASSLSDREEKLFF. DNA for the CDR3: TGTGCCAGCAGTTTATCGGACAGGGAAGAAAAACTGTTTTTT.

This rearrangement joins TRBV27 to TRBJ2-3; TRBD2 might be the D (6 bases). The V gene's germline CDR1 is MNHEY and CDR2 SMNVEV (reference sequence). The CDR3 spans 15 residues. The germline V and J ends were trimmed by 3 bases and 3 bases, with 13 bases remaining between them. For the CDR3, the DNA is TGTGCCAGCAGTTTCGGGACTTTGGGGACAGATACGCAGTATTTT. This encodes CASSFGTLGTDTQYF.

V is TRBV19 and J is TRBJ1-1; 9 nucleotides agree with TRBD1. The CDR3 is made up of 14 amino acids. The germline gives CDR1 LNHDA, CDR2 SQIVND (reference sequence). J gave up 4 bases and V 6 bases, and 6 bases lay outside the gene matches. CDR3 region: CASSTPGQGTEAFF. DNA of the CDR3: TGTGCCAGTAGCACACCGGGACAGGGCACTGAAGCTTTCTTT.

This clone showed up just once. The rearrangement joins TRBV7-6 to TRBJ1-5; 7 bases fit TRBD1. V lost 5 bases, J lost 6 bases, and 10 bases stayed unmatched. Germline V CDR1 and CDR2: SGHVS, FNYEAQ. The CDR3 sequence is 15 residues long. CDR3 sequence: CASSGTTGAGQPQHF. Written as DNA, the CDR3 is TGTGCCAGCAGCGGAACAACAGGGGCAGGTCAGCCCCAGCATTTT.

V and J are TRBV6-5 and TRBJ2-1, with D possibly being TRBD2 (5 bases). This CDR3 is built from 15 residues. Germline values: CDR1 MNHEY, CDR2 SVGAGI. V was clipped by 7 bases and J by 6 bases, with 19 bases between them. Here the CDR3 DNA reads TGTGCCAGCACCTCCCGTGAGGGAGTGGCCAATGAGCAGTTCTTC. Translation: CASTSREGVANEQFF.

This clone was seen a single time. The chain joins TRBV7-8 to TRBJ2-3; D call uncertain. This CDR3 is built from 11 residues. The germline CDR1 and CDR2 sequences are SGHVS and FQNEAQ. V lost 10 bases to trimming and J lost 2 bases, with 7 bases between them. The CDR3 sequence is CATSYTDTQYF. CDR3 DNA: TGTGCCACCAGTTACACAGATACGCAGTATTTT. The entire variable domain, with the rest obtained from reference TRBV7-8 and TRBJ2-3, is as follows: GAGVSQSPRYKVAKRGQDVALRCDPISGHVSLFWYQQALGQGPEFLTYFQNEAQLDKSGLPSDRFFAERPEGSVSTLKIQRTQQEDSAVYLCATSYTDTQYFGPGTRLTVL.

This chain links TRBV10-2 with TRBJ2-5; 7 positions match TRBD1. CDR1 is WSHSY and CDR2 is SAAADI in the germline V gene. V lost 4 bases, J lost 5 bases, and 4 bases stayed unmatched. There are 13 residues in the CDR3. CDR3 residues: CASSGGQQETQYF. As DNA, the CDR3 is TGCGCCAGCAGTGGGGGACAGCAGGAGACCCAGTACTTC.

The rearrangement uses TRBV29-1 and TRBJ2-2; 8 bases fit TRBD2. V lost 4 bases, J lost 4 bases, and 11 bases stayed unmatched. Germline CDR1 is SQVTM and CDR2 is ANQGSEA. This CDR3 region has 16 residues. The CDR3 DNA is TGCAGCGTTGTTATGGTGGGCCGGGAGGGCACCGGGGAGCTGTTTTTT. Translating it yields CSVVMVGREGTGELFF.

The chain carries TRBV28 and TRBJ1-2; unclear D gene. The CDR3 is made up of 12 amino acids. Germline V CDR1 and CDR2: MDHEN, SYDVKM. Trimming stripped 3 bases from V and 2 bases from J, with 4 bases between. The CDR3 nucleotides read TGTGCCAGCAGTTTTGTAAACTATGGCTACACCTTC. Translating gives CASSFVNYGYTF.

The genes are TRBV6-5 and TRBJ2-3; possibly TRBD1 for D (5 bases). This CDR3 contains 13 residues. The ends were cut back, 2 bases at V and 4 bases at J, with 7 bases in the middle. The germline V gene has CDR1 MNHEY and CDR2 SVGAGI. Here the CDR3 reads CASSYVRADTQYF. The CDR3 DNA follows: TGTGCCAGCAGTTACGTCAGGGCAGATACGCAGTATTTT.

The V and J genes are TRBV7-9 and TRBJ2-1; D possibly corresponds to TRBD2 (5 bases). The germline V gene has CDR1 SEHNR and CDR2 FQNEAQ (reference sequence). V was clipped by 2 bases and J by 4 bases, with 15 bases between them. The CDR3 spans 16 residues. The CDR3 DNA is TGTGCCAGCAGCTTAAGGGCTAGCCGGCTGTACAATGAGCAGTTCTTC. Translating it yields CASSLRASRLYNEQFF.

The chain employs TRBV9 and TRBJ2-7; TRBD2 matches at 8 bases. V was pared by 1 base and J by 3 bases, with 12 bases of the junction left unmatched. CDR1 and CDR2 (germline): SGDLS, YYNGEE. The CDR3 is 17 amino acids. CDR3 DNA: TGTGCCAGCAGCGTATCCCCCCTGGGAACTAGCGGCTACGAGCAGTACTTC. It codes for CASSVSPLGTSGYEQYF.

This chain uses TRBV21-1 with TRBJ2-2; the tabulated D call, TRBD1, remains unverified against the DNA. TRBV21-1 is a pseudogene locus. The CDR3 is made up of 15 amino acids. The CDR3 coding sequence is TGTGCCAGCAGCAAAGGGGACACTAACACCGGGGAGCTGTTTTTT. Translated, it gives CASSKGDTNTGELFF.

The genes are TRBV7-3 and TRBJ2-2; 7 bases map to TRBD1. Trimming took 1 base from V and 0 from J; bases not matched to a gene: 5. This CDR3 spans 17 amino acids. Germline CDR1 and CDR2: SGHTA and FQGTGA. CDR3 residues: CASSLNKGAANTGELFF. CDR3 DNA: TGTGCCAGCAGCTTAAATAAGGGGGCCGCGAACACCGGGGAGCTGTTTTTT.